These T cell receptor beta chains were read from a single sample in a study of T cell responses to AZD1222 COVID-19 vaccine. Generated by immunoSEQ multiplex PCR, the TCRdb table keeps only in-frame clones and is missing some. The table includes more than 75,000 clones, less than 95% detected once. The sample in question was peripheral blood, obtained 28 days after the second AZD1222 dose. These receptor sequences come from an adult who received the AZD1222 COVID-19 vaccine. Each CDR3 is given without its conserved first and last residue.

CDR3: ASSRQPRRGNEQF
V: TRBV7-8
length: 13
J: TRBJ2-1

CDR3: ASSMNRDGQPQH
V: TRBV19
length: 12
J: TRBJ1-5

CDR3: SVEEGTGGYEQY
V: TRBV29-1
length: 12
J: TRBJ2-7

CDR3: SARQGGDEKLF
V: TRBV29-1
length: 11
J: TRBJ1-4

CDR3: ASRPGTDLLNTEAF
V: TRBV9
length: 14
J: TRBJ1-1

CDR3: AWSGPPGAGVLYEQY
V: TRBV30
length: 15
J: TRBJ2-7

CDR3: ASSMDGTLNNEQF
V: TRBV19
length: 13
J: TRBJ2-1

CDR3: ASSLPGGTPGELF
V: TRBV5-4
length: 13
J: TRBJ2-2

CDR3: ASSGGVRGYT
V: TRBV12-3/TRBV12-4
length: 10
J: TRBJ1-2

CDR3: ATAGSSNQPQH
V: TRBV10-3
length: 11
J: TRBJ1-5

CDR3: ASSLLGGATGELF
V: TRBV7-3
length: 13
J: TRBJ2-2

CDR3: ASSFRTGVGEQY
V: TRBV28
length: 12
J: TRBJ2-7

CDR3: ASSRDGNYGYT
V: TRBV11-2
length: 11
J: TRBJ1-2

CDR3: AWSPKMTSGYT
V: TRBV30
length: 11
J: TRBJ1-2

CDR3: ASSEGGVAYEQY
V: TRBV2
length: 12
J: TRBJ2-7

CDR3: ASSPGANTGELF
V: TRBV5-8
length: 12
J: TRBJ2-2

CDR3: ASSDDRSSYEQY
V: TRBV19
length: 12
J: TRBJ2-7

CDR3: ASSYLGGSGYEQF
V: TRBV6-5
length: 13
J: TRBJ2-1

CDR3: ASSYSRGNTGELF
V: TRBV6-2/TRBV6-3
length: 13
J: TRBJ2-2

CDR3: ASRETVGTVRAF
V: TRBV5-5
length: 12
J: TRBJ1-1

CDR3: ASSPYKNTEAF
V: TRBV11-2
length: 11
J: TRBJ1-1

CDR3: ASSLSGTANYGYT
V: TRBV27
length: 13
J: TRBJ1-2

CDR3: ASSTGPYEQY
V: TRBV19
length: 10
J: TRBJ2-7